The 2 T cell receptor beta chains below all came from one sample that was sequenced in a study of blood T cell repertoires in COVID-19 (dated by TCRdb to the early 2020s). Receptor libraries were prepared by the immunoSEQ multiplex PCR assay. The table was pulled from immuneACCESS by TCRdb, which kept in-frame rearrangements only. Such tables lose some clones; where checked, under half of the loss comes from unresolved V genes, and the rest has no known cause. Present in this sample are more than 75,000 clones, more than 75% of which were seen just once. About 5% of the sample goes to the ten largest clones. The specimen sequenced was peripheral blood. These receptors came from an elderly woman with active COVID-19.

The chain uses TRBV5-1 and TRBJ1-4; D ambiguous. There are 16 residues in the CDR3. Trimming stripped 5 bases from V and 0 bases from J, with 14 bases between. Germline V gene lookup returns CDR1 SGHRS and CDR2 YFSETQ. Here the CDR3 DNA reads TGCGCCAGCAGTCCCCCAGACATGACAACTAATGAAAAACTGTTTTTT. It specifies CASSPPDMTTNEKLFF.

This clone was counted once. V is TRBV9 and J is TRBJ2-7; 10 bases are a match to TRBD2. The CDR3 is 13 residues long. The ends lost 4 bases at V and 6 bases at J; junction bases unmatched: 4. The germline V gene has CDR1 SGDLS and CDR2 YYNGEE. The CDR3 DNA sequence: TGTGCCAGCAGCCCATGGACTAGCGGCGAGCAGTACTTC. Amino acids: CASSPWTSGEQYF.